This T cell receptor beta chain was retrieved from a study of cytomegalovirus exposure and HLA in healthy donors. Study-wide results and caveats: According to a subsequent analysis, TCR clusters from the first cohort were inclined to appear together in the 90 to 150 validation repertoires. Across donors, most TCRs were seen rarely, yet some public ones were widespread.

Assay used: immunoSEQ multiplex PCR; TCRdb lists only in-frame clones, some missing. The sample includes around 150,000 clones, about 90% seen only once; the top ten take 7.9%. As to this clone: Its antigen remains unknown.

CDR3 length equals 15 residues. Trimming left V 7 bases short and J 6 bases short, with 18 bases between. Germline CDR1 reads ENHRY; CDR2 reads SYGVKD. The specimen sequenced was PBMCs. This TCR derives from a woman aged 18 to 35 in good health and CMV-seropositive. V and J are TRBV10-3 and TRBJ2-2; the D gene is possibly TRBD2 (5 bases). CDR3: CAITESGFSAGELFF. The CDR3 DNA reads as TGTGCCATCACCGAAAGTGGGTTTAGCGCCGGGGAGCTGTTTTTT.